The present T cell receptor (beta chain) was sequenced within a study of CD4+ T cells in melanoma. This clone has a single count. The antigen remains unidentified. Germline CDR1 SGHRS, CDR2 YFSETQ. This CDR3 contains 15 residues. Trimming pared 4 bases from V and 1 base from J, leaving 12 bases between. Repertoires were generated with immunoSEQ multiplex PCR, while TCRdb's copy carries only in-frame clones and drops some. The sample comprises about 140,000 clones, 85% to 95% of which are singletons, and more than 1.5% rests with the top ten. Findings of the study overall: Diverse differentiation states were reported for melanoma neoantigen-specific CD4+ T cells.

The TCR comes from a human donor with melanoma. The V call is TRBV5-1, the J call TRBJ1-5; the D is unclear. The CDR3 protein is CASSPGVVSNQPQHF. The CDR3 nucleotides read TGCGCCAGCAGCCCGGGCGTCGTAAGCAATCAGCCCCAGCATTTT.